One and the same sample provided the 23 T cell receptor beta chains below, sequenced in a study of blood T cell repertoires in COVID-19. Libraries were prepared by immunoSEQ multiplex PCR; TCRdb keeps only in-frame clonotypes and omits some of them. The table records under 300,000 clones, roughly 88% of them present only once. Sample: peripheral blood. The source is a woman between 40 and 50 years old who had recovered from COVID-19.

In this sample, this clone turned up once. This chain uses TRBV9 with TRBJ2-2; TRBD2 matches 15 bases. The length of the CDR3 is 18 residues. With 6 bases clipped from V and 0 bases from J, the junction kept 6 bases outside the gene matches. The germline gives CDR1 SGDLS, CDR2 YYNGEE. The CDR3 spells CASNGLAGGLSNTGELFF. The CDR3 bases are TGTGCCAGCAACGGACTAGCGGGGGGGTTATCGAACACCGGGGAGCTGTTTTTT.

The DNA of the CDR3 is TGTGCCTGGAGTCGGGAACAGGGGCAGCCCCAGCATTTT. It codes for CAWSREQGQPQHF. The chain has TRBV30 and TRBJ1-5; 7 bases match TRBD1. With V trimmed by 2 bases and J by 7 bases, 5 bases remained unmatched. Germline-derived CDR1 and CDR2 are GTSNPN and SVGIG (reference sequence). The CDR3 extends over 13 amino acids.

This clone was seen only once. The rearrangement uses TRBV2 and TRBJ1-3; D is unclear. Germline CDR1 and CDR2: SNHLY and FYNNEI. CDR3 size: 14 residues. V lost 0 bases and J lost 2, with 5 bases in between. The CDR3 sequence is CASSEAAPGNTIYF. The CDR3 DNA sequence: TGTGCCAGCAGTGAAGCGGCACCTGGAAACACCATATATTTT.

The chain uses TRBV15 and TRBJ1-2, with 7 bases matching TRBD1. The CDR3 totals 13 residues. J gave up 2 bases and V 3 bases, and 0 bases lay outside the gene matches. Germline CDR1 LNHNV, CDR2 YYDKDF (reference sequence). The CDR3 is CATSRGQNYGYTF. The CDR3 coding sequence is TGTGCCACCAGCAGGGGACAGAACTATGGCTACACCTTC.

This clone was counted a single time. The CDR3 DNA sequence: TGTGCCAGCAGCCAGGGCGGGACAGAGAATTCACCCCTCCACTTT. It encodes CASSQGGTENSPLHF. V and J are TRBV4-2 and TRBJ1-6, with 7 bases lining up with TRBD1. Germline CDR1 is LGHNA and CDR2 is YNFKEQ. V gave up 3 bases and J gave up 7 bases; unmatched junction bases: 6. CDR3 length equals 15 residues.

The chain combines TRBV28 with TRBJ1-2; 10 nucleotides agree with TRBD1. Germline V gene lookup returns CDR1 MDHEN and CDR2 SYDVKM. J lost 0 bases, V lost 3 bases, and 7 bases had no gene match. The CDR3 covers 17 residues. CDR3 nucleotides: TGTGCCAGCAGTTTGTCGTCGACAGGGGGCACTAACTATGGCTACACCTTC. It encodes CASSLSSTGGTNYGYTF.

The sample holds one count of this clone. The chain combines TRBV28 with TRBJ2-5, with 8 bases lining up with TRBD1. Germline CDR1 MDHEN, CDR2 SYDVKM. CDR3 length: 13 amino acids. The V and J ends lost 6 bases and 5 bases, in that order; junction bases with no gene match: 5. CDR3 coding DNA: TGTGCCAGCAGGGCAGGGGGCCGGGAGACCCAGTACTTC. As protein: CASRAGGRETQYF.

The rearrangement uses TRBV4-1 and TRBJ2-6; D is undetermined. Trimming pared 0 bases from V and 0 bases from J, leaving 15 bases between. The CDR3 has 19 residues. Germline V gene data show CDR1 as MGHRA and CDR2 as YSYEKL. Written as DNA, the CDR3 is TGCGCCAGCAGCCAAGATATGTCCACGCGCGACTCTGGGGCCAACGTCCTGACTTTC. Translated, it gives CASSQDMSTRDSGANVLTF.

The chain employs TRBV18 and TRBJ2-2, with D perhaps matching TRBD2 (6 bases). The CDR3 loop spans 14 amino acids. Germline V gene data show CDR1 as KGHSH and CDR2 as LQKENI. V was shortened by 3 bases and J by 4 bases, with 9 bases between the two germline ends. The CDR3: CASSPRGFTGELFF. The CDR3, as DNA: TGTGCCAGCTCACCTCGGGGGTTCACCGGGGAGCTGTTTTTT.

The chain employs TRBV7-2 and TRBJ1-5; 8 bases match TRBD1. V shed 4 bases and J 5 bases; nucleotides not matched to a gene: 1. Germline CDR1 SGHTA, CDR2 FQGNSA. The CDR3 contains 13 residues. As DNA, the CDR3 is TGTGCCAGCAGCTCGGACAGGGATCAGCCCCAGCATTTT. Translation: CASSSDRDQPQHF.

The genes are TRBV7-8 and TRBJ1-1; D may be TRBD1 (5 bases). This CDR3 contains 14 residues. Trimming took 6 bases from V and 3 from J, leaving 14 bases between them. Germline values: CDR1 SGHVS, CDR2 FQNEAQ. CDR3 region: CASSTSRVYTEAFF. CDR3 bases: TGTGCCAGCAGTACTAGCAGGGTATACACTGAAGCTTTCTTT.

The chain has TRBV6-2 or TRBV6-3 and TRBJ1-5; D is perhaps TRBD1 (5 bases). The CDR3 length is 15 residues. The ends were cut back, 3 bases at V and 3 bases at J, with 12 bases in the middle. Per germline, CDR1 MNHEY and CDR2 SVGEGT. In nucleotides, the CDR3 is TGTGCCAGCAGTTATACCGACAGATACAATCAGCCCCAGCATTTT. Its translation is CASSYTDRYNQPQHF.

The rearrangement uses TRBV3-1 (or the pseudogene TRBV3-2) and TRBJ2-3; no firm D call. V was clipped by 4 bases and J by 4 bases, with 12 bases between them. Germline V gene sequence: CDR1 LGHDT, CDR2 YNNKEL (reference sequence). The CDR3 totals 14 residues. The CDR3 coding sequence is TGTGCCAGCAGCCCGATCATTCTAGCAGATACGCAGTATTTT. Protein sequence: CASSPIILADTQYF.

This clone has only a few counts. This chain links TRBV6-5 with TRBJ1-5, with TRBD1 matching over 8 bases. CDR3 length equals 14 residues. Germline CDR1 reads MNHEY; CDR2 reads SVGAGI. V dropped 6 bases and J dropped 4; count of bases not matched to a gene: 5. In DNA form, the CDR3 reads TGTGCCAGCAGCGGGGACAGGATGAATCAGCCCCAGCATTTT. The encoded protein is CASSGDRMNQPQHF.

In the case of this clone: The junction differs from germline at one of its ends, possibly a read error. This rearrangement joins TRBV7-7 to TRBJ2-1, with 14 bases that match TRBD2. Germline CDR1 reads SSHAT; CDR2 reads FNYEAQ (reference sequence). This CDR3 is 16 amino acids long. DNA for the CDR3: TGTGCTAGCAGCTTAGGACTAGCGGGGGGCAACAATGAGCAGTTCTTC. Translation gives CASSLGLAGGNNEQFF.

This chain connects TRBV19 to TRBJ2-7; D unclear. CDR1 is LNHDA and CDR2 is SQIVND in the germline V gene (reference sequence). The CDR3 runs to 17 residues. V was clipped by 4 bases and J by 0 bases, with 19 bases between them. CDR3 coding DNA: TGTGCCAGTAGTACAGAACGTGTGGGCCCGAGCTCCTACGAGCAGTACTTC. It translates to CASSTERVGPSSYEQYF.

This clone was seen a single time. The V call is TRBV5-1, the J call TRBJ1-2; TRBD1 aligns across 7 bases. CDR3 length: 15 amino acids. Germline CDR1 reads SGHRS; CDR2 reads YFSETQ. J lost 4 bases, V lost 1 base, and 7 bases had no gene match. The CDR3 protein is CASSLQGGKSYGYTF. DNA for the CDR3: TGCGCCAGCAGCTTGCAGGGGGGAAAGAGCTATGGCTACACCTTC.

The chain employs TRBV4-1 and TRBJ1-2; a possible D gene is TRBD1 (6 bases). The V end was cut by 1 base, the J end by 4 bases, with 13 bases between. The CDR3 totals 15 residues. Germline V gene data show CDR1 as MGHRA and CDR2 as YSYEKL. CDR3 bases: TGCGCCAGCAGCCAAGCGTTAGAACAGGGCTATGGCTACACCTTC. It is translated as CASSQALEQGYGYTF.

This clone is a singleton in its sample. This chain joins TRBV6-2 or TRBV6-3 and TRBJ2-3; 8 positions match TRBD2. CDR3 size: 17 residues. J was trimmed by 8 bases and V by 4 bases; bases with no gene match: 17. CDR1 is MNHEY, CDR2 SVGEGT, per germline. The CDR3 DNA reads TGTGCCAGCAGTTCCAGGGATGGGACTAGTGTTTTCGGTACGCAGTATTTT. Translated: CASSSRDGTSVFGTQYF.

The rearrangement links TRBV28 to TRBJ1-2; 8 nucleotides line up with TRBD1. Germline values: CDR1 MDHEN, CDR2 SYDVKM. CDR3 length: 14 amino acids. V lost 5 bases to trimming and J lost 3 bases; unmatched junction nucleotides: 5. CDR3 bases: TGTGCCAGCAGTCCAGGGGGCGCCTACTATGGCTACACCTTC. Translating gives CASSPGGAYYGYTF.

This clone occurred once. The J gene is TRBJ2-5, the V gene TRBV5-1; TRBD2 aligns across 11 bases. The J segment lost 5 bases and the V segment lost 0 bases, leaving 3 bases of the junction unmatched. Germline assignment: CDR1 SGHRS and CDR2 YFSETQ. This CDR3 has 15 residues. The DNA for the CDR3 is TGCGCCAGCAGCTTGGTGGCTAGCGGGAGGGAGACCCAGTACTTC. Its translation is CASSLVASGRETQYF.

V and J are TRBV9 and TRBJ2-1; D is perhaps TRBD2 (5 bases). The CDR3 sequence is 14 residues long. Germline V gives CDR1 SGDLS, CDR2 YYNGEE. V shed 1 base and J shed 4 bases, with 9 bases lying between them. The CDR3 loop reads CASSVNSGYNEQFF. CDR3 nucleotides: TGTGCCAGCAGCGTAAACAGCGGTTACAATGAGCAGTTCTTC.

This clone was recorded only once. The V call is TRBV24-1, the J call TRBJ1-5, with a weak D call TRBD1 (6 bases). The CDR3 totals 17 residues. V was trimmed by 8 bases and J by 0 bases, leaving 19 bases between them. Germline V gives CDR1 KGHDR, CDR2 SFDVKD. CDR3 region: CATTGHGQLHSNQPQHF. The CDR3 nucleotides are TGTGCCACCACGGGACACGGACAACTTCATAGCAATCAGCCCCAGCATTTT.